Listed below are T cell receptor beta chains from one sample, sequenced in a study of human T cells and chemical hapten exposure. TCRdb analysed the RACE reads with MiXCR anew, one entry per CDR3 protein. The sample contains 110,000 or so distinct CDR3 sequences, under 40% of which appear only once. Here the sequenced sample was whole blood, taken in connection with sensitization to the hapten diphenylcyclopropenone (DPC). Receptors were obtained from a man aged 40-50 years with alopecia areata. Some clones in this sample may be carry-over from other donors' samples. Both conserved end residues are part of each CDR3. The D gene is left open where the match is weak. The size field is filled for only some rows; it gives once, few, many or a size class.

TRBJ2-1,few,TRBV28,TRBD2,TGTGCCAGCAGCCCAATAGCGGGAGGCCTCTGGGGGAATGAGCAGTTCTTC,CASSPIAGGLWGNEQFF
TRBJ2-7,.,TRBV5-1,.,TGCGCCAGCAGCCCCGGGACAAGATTCTACGAGCAGTACTTC,CASSPGTRFYEQYF
TRBJ2-3,.,TRBV10-3,TRBD1,TGTGCCACCCGGACAGGGGGCGAAACAGATACGCAGTATTTT,CATRTGGETDTQYF
TRBJ2-7,.,TRBV7-9,TRBD2,TGTGCCAGCAGTCAAACTAGCGGGAGGCCCTACGAGCAGTACTTC,CASSQTSGRPYEQYF
TRBJ1-5,.,TRBV28,.,TGTGCCAGCAGTCATAATAGGGGTTCCGGCAATCAGCCCCAGCATTTT,CASSHNRGSGNQPQHF
TRBJ1-3,.,TRBV3-1,.,TGTGCCAGCAGTCTCAGGGGCCGCAGGCCTGGAAACACCATATATTTT,CASSLRGRRPGNTIYF
TRBJ2-7,.,TRBV12-3/TRBV12-4,TRBD2,TGTGCCAGCAGTTTATATCCGGGAGGTCCTCACCACGAGCAGTACTTC,CASSLYPGGPHHEQYF
TRBJ2-7,.,TRBV29-1,TRBD2,TGCAGCGTTGAGGCGGGGGACGCCTACGAGCAGTACTTC,CSVEAGDAYEQYF
TRBJ1-6,.,TRBV6-6,.,TGTGCCAGCAGTTCCGCGGTAGTCTCCTATAATTCACCCCTCCACTTT,CASSSAVVSYNSPLHF
TRBJ2-3,.,TRBV29-1,TRBD2,TGCAGCGTTGAAGATCTTCTTTTGGCCGGGACTAGCCGGGATACGCAGTATTTT,CSVEDLLLAGTSRDTQYF
TRBJ2-2,few,TRBV12-3/TRBV12-4,.,TGTGCCAGCAGTTTGGAGGTCACCGGGGAGCTGTTTTTT,CASSLEVTGELFF
TRBJ2-3,few,TRBV6-2/TRBV6-3,TRBD2,TGTGCCAGCCGGGCCGTTAGGACTAGCGGGAGTCGTTCTGGATACACAGATACGCAGTATTTT,CASRAVRTSGSRSGYTDTQYF
TRBJ2-5,.,TRBV5-4,.,TGTGCCAGCAGCTTGGGGCCAGTGAGCCGCCAAGAGACCCAGTACTTC,CASSLGPVSRQETQYF
TRBJ2-2,.,TRBV20-1,TRBD2,TGCAGTGCTAGATCCTGGGAGGGAGGCCACGACACCGGGGAGCTGTTTTTT,CSARSWEGGHDTGELFF
TRBJ1-2,few,TRBV24-1,.,TGTGCCACCAGTACCATAAACTATGGCTACACCTTC,CATSTINYGYTF
TRBJ2-3,.,TRBV20-1,.,TGCAGTGCTGGGGGAGGCCCTAGCACAGATACGCAGTATTTT,CSAGGGPSTDTQYF
TRBJ2-1,few,TRBV20-1,TRBD2,TGCAGTGCTAGAGATGGGGCTAGCGGGAGGGCCGGGGAGCAGTTCTTC,CSARDGASGRAGEQFF
TRBJ2-5,.,TRBV24-1,TRBD2,TGTGCCACCAGTGTAACGTCGGGAGGAGAGACCCAGTACTTC,CATSVTSGGETQYF
TRBJ1-6,.,TRBV3-1,.,TGTGCCAGCAGCCAAGGGGAGACAGCCAATTCACCCCTCCACTTT,CASSQGETANSPLHF
TRBJ2-3,few,TRBV27,.,TGTGCCAGCGGGGGTTACAGGGGAGGAACAGATACGCAGTATTTT,CASGGYRGGTDTQYF
TRBJ2-7,.,TRBV6-5,.,TGTGCCAGCAGTTATTTGGGGGGAGGCGAGCAGTACTTC,CASSYLGGGEQYF
TRBJ2-3,.,TRBV6-2/TRBV6-3,.,TGTGCCAGCAGTGACAGTTACCGACGCACAGATACGCAGTATTTT,CASSDSYRRTDTQYF
TRBJ2-2,.,TRBV29-1,.,TGCAGCGTTGACAGAGCGAACACCGGGGAGCTGTTTTTT,CSVDRANTGELFF
TRBJ2-7,.,TRBV28,TRBD2,TGTGCCAGCAGTCCCCCTGGGGTAGGGGACTACTCCTACGAGCAGTACTTC,CASSPPGVGDYSYEQYF